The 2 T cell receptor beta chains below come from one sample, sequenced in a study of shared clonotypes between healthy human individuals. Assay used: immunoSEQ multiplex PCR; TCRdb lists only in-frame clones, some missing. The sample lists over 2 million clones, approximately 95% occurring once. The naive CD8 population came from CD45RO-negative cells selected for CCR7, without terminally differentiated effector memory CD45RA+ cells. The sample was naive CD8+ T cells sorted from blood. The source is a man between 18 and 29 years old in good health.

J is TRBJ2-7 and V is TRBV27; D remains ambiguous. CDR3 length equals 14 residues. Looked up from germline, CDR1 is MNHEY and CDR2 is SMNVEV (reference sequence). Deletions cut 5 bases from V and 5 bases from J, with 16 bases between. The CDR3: CASSTTTEGHEQYF. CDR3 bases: TGTGCCAGCAGTACTACCACAGAAGGCCACGAGCAGTACTTC.

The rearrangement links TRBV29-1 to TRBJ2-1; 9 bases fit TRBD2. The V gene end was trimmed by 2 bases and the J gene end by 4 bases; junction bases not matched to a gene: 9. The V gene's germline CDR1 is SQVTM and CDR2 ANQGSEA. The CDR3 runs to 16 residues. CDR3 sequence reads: CSVEPRAGGLYNEQFF. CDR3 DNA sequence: TGCAGCGTTGAACCCAGGGCGGGAGGGCTTTACAATGAGCAGTTCTTC.